This TCR beta chain comes out of a study of shared clonotypes between healthy human individuals. Study-wide findings and caveats: The sampled material consisted only of blood, and tissue repertoires are likely to differ. Depth was large, yet rarefaction showed that sorted-subset sequencing was incomplete.

This clone was picked up one time. Its antigen is not known. Genomic DNA from each subset was divided evenly over several immunoSEQ plates. Produced via immunoSEQ multiplex PCR; TCRdb's table is partial and in-frame only. In the table there are millions of clones, 85% to 95% of which are singletons. CDR1 MNHEY and CDR2 SVGAGI come from the germline V gene. The CDR3 spans 14 residues. Trimming took 5 bases from V and 3 from J, leaving 11 bases between them. The clonotype was recovered from a man aged 18 to 29 in good health. The sample was naive CD4+ T cells sorted from blood. Sample subset: CD45RA+ positively selected. V gene TRBV6-5 combines with J gene TRBJ1-5; tentatively, D is TRBD1 (6 bases). CDR3 coding DNA: TGTGCCAGCAGTAGAGGGGGATTCAATCAGCCCCAGCATTTT. It specifies CASSRGGFNQPQHF.